This TCR beta chain came from a study of monozygotic twins with inflammatory bowel disease. Broader study findings: Support for a single strong signal or clonotype associated with IBD was absent. Immunosuppressive treatments were not uniform, and this may have added variability to patient repertoires.

Comments on this clonotype: What it binds is not known.

The unique tags termed UMIs, each holding a 6-nucleotide sample barcode, were added by means of template switching. Each CDR3 protein gets one entry in TCRdb, which reprocessed the 5' RACE reads and gives no DNA. The sample totals around 410,000 distinct CDR3 sequences; its top ten clones hold more than 2%. Looked up from germline, CDR1 is GTSNPN and CDR2 is SVGIG (reference sequence). CDR3 size: 13 residues. This chain uses TRBV30 with TRBJ1-2; the TRBD1 assignment by TCRdb is unverifiable without DNA. This TCR derives from a human donor with ulcerative colitis or Crohn's disease, or a healthy co-twin of an affected twin (not recorded which). Sample: blood. CDR3 region: CAWSVEDRNGYTF.